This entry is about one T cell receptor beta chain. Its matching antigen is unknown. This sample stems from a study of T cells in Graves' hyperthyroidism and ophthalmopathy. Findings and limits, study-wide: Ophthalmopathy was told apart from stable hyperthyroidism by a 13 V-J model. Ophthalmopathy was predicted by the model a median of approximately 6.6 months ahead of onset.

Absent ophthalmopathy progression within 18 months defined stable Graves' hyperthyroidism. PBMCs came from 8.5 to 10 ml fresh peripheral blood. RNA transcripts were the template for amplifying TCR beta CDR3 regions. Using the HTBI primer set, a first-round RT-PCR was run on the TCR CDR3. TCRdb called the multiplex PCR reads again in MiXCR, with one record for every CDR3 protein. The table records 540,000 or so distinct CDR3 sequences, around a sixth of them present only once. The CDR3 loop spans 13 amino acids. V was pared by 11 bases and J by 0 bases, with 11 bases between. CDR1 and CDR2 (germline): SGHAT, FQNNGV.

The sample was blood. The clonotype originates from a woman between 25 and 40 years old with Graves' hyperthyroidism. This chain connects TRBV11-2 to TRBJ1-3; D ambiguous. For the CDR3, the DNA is TGTGCCGGCCGGGTCAGCTCTGGAAACACCATATATTTT. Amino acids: CAGRVSSGNTIYF.